This T cell receptor (beta chain) was captured by sequencing in a study of T-cell reconstitution after alpha-beta-depleted transplantation in children. Whole-study results and caveats: Newly produced T cells mostly provided counts and TCRbeta diversity after one year, as hyperexpanded clones declined.

The CDR3 is made up of 17 amino acids. After removal of 5 bases from V and 9 bases from J, the junction contained 19 bases not matched to a gene. Germline V gene lookup returns CDR1 MNHEY and CDR2 SMNVEV (reference sequence). A word on this clonotype: Its target is unknown.

Unique molecular identifiers tagged the TCRbeta library. One entry per CDR3 protein results from TCRdb running MiXCR on the PCR reads. Among about 580,000 distinct CDR3 sequences listed, over 25% were seen once. Material: PBMCs, obtained before TCRalphabeta/CD19-depleted stem cell transplant. The source of this sequence is a boy less than two years old with Wiskott-Aldrich syndrome, due to receive a stem cell transplant. This chain links TRBV27 with TRBJ2-1, with TRBD2 identical over 7 bases. CDR3 residues: CASSLLHVGGVISEQFF. CDR3 in DNA: TGTGCCAGCAGTCTCCTTCATGTGGGAGGGGTAATCAGTGAGCAGTTCTTC.